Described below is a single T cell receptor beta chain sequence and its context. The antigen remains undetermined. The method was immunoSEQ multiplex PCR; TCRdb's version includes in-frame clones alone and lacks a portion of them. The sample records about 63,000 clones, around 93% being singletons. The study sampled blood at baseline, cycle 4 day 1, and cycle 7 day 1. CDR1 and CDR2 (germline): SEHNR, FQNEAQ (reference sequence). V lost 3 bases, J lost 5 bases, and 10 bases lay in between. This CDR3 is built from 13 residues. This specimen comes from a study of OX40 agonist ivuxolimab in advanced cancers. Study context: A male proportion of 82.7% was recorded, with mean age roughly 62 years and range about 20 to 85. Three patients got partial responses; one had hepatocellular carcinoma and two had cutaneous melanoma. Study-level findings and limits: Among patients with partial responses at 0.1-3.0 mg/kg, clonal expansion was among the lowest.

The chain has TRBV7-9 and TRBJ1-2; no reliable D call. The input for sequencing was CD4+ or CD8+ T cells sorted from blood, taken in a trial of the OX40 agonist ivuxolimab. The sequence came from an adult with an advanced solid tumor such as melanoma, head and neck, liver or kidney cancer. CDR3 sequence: CASSFPGIYGYTF. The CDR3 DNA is TGTGCCAGCAGCTTTCCAGGAATTTATGGCTACACCTTC. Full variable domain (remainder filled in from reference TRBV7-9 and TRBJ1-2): DTGVSQNPRHKITKRGQNVTFRCDPISEHNRLYWYRQTLGQGPEFLTYFQNEAQLEKSRLLSDRFSAERPKGSFSTLEIQRTEQGDSAMYLCASSFPGIYGYTFGSGTRLTVV.